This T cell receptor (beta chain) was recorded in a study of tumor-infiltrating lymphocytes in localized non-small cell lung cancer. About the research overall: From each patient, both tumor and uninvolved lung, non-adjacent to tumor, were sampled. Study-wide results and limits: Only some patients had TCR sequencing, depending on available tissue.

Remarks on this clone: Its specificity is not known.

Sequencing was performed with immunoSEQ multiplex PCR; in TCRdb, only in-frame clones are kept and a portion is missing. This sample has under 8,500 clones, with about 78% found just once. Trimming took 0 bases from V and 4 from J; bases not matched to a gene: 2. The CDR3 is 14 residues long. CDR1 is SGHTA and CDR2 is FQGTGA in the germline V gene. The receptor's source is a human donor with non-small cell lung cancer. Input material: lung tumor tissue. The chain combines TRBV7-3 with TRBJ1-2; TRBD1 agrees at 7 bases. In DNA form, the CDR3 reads TGTGCCAGCAGCTTAACGGCAGGGGGCTATGGCTACACCTTC. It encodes CASSLTAGGYGYTF.